The 29 T cell receptor beta chains reported below all come from one sample, sequenced in a study of blood T cell repertoires in COVID-19. The data were produced by immunoSEQ multiplex PCR, yet TCRdb's version contains in-frame clones alone and is incomplete. This table has 250,000 or so clones, nearly 90% appearing once. The specimen was PBMCs or T cells enriched from blood (not recorded which). The receptors were gathered from a man aged 25 to 45 who had recovered from COVID-19.

This chain connects TRBV5-1 to TRBJ2-5; possibly TRBD2 for D (7 bases). Germline values: CDR1 SGHRS, CDR2 YFSETQ. The ends were cut back, 0 bases at V and 5 bases at J, with 20 bases in the middle. The CDR3 totals 17 residues. The CDR3 bases are TGCGCCAGCAGCTTGGAACAGGGAGTGAATAGCGGGGAGACCCAGTACTTC. Residues: CASSLEQGVNSGETQYF.

The genes are TRBV30 and TRBJ2-2; TRBD2 matches at 10 bases. J was trimmed by 5 bases and V by 0 bases; bases with no gene match: 15. In germline, CDR1 is GTSNPN, CDR2 SVGIG (reference sequence). The CDR3 extends over 19 amino acids. In DNA form, the CDR3 reads TGTGCCTGGAGTGTACTGCTTACTAGCGGGATAGGTATGACCGGGGAGCTGTTTTTT. Translated: CAWSVLLTSGIGMTGELFF.

As DNA, the CDR3 is TGTGCCAGCAGCCCTTCAGGCACAGATACGCAGTATTTT. Its translation is CASSPSGTDTQYF. The chain is built from TRBV4-2 and TRBJ2-3; D is unresolved. The V gene's germline CDR1 is LGHNA and CDR2 YNFKEQ. V lost 4 bases and J 1 base, leaving 6 bases between the germline ends. This CDR3 is 13 amino acids long.

The chain carries TRBV10-3 and TRBJ1-2; no firm D call. With 2 bases removed from V and 4 bases from J, the gap between germline ends came to 8 bases. The CDR3 covers 13 residues. CDR1 and CDR2 (germline): ENHRY, SYGVKD. This CDR3 is CAISEAESYGYTF. Written as DNA, the CDR3 is TGTGCCATCAGTGAGGCGGAGTCCTATGGCTACACCTTC.

CDR3 in DNA: TGCAGCGTGAAAACCGGGATTCAATTAAACTACTATGGCTACACCTTC. Amino acids: CSVKTGIQLNYYGYTF. The chain recombines TRBV29-1 with TRBJ1-2; D is undetermined. The germline V gene has CDR1 SQVTM and CDR2 ANQGSEA. Deletions cut 6 bases from V and 3 bases from J, with 23 bases between. This CDR3 comprises 16 residues.

The CDR3 here is CSVVGQGTQYF. In DNA, the CDR3 is TGCAGCGTTGTGGGACAGGGAACCCAGTACTTC. The chain is built from TRBV29-1 and TRBJ2-7, with 9 positions matching TRBD1. The CDR3 spans 11 residues. CDR1 and CDR2 (germline): SQVTM, ANQGSEA. Losses at the gene ends were 4 bases for V and 10 bases for J; bases not matched to a gene: 5.

The chain has TRBV9 and TRBJ2-3, with 9 bases aligning to TRBD1. The CDR3 runs 15 residues. The trim removed 7 bases at V and 2 bases at J, leaving 8 bases unmatched. Germline values: CDR1 SGDLS, CDR2 YYNGEE. CDR3: CASGTGGPLTDTQYF. The DNA of the CDR3 is TGTGCCAGCGGAACAGGGGGCCCTCTCACAGATACGCAGTATTTT. Together with reference TRBV9 and TRBJ2-3, the CDR3 gives the full variable domain: DSGVTQTPKHLITATGQRVTLRCSPRSGDLSVYWYQQSLDQGLQFLIQYYNGEERAKGNILERFSAQQFPDLHSELNLSSLELGDSALYFCASGTGGPLTDTQYFGPGTRLTVL.

This clone was picked up one time. V gene TRBV28 combines with J gene TRBJ1-2, with TRBD1 matching 10 bases. The CDR3 is 15 amino acids. V lost 4 bases to trimming and J lost 8 bases; unmatched junction nucleotides: 10. CDR1 is MDHEN and CDR2 is SYDVKM in the germline V gene. The CDR3 region is CASSSGPTGGRGYTF. The CDR3 DNA follows: TGTGCCAGCAGTTCGGGGCCGACAGGGGGCCGGGGCTACACCTTC.

The chain's CDR3 is CASSQGAVGGYTF. Written as DNA, the CDR3 is TGTGCCAGCAGCCAGGGGGCGGTGGGTGGCTACACCTTC. J is TRBJ1-2 and V is TRBV12-3 or TRBV12-4; 8 bases are shared with TRBD1. Trimming at V came to 6 bases and at J to 7 bases, leaving 7 bases not matched to a gene. The CDR3 loop spans 13 amino acids.

This chain connects TRBV18 to TRBJ1-4; TRBD1 aligns across 10 bases. This CDR3 comprises 15 residues. V was clipped by 6 bases and J by 4 bases; unmatched bases: 5. Looked up from germline, CDR1 is KGHSH and CDR2 is LQKENI. DNA for the CDR3: TGTGCCAGCTCGGGACAGGGGATTAATAATGAAAAACTGTTTTTT. Residues: CASSGQGINNEKLFF.

The count of this clone is one. The V call is TRBV12-3 or TRBV12-4, the J call TRBJ1-3; 7 bases are shared with TRBD1. CDR3 length equals 13 residues. Losses at the gene ends were 6 bases for V and 4 bases for J; bases not matched to a gene: 3. CDR3 region: CASSQDRGNTIYF. CDR3 coding DNA: TGTGCCAGCAGCCAGGACAGGGGAAACACCATATATTTT.

The V and J genes are TRBV4-1 and TRBJ2-2; 8 bases match TRBD2. Germline V lookup: CDR1 MGHRA, CDR2 YSYEKL. The J segment lost 6 bases and the V segment lost 1 base, leaving 10 bases of the junction unmatched. There are 17 residues in the CDR3. CDR3 residues: CASSQAGRGGFPGELFF. The CDR3 bases are TGCGCCAGCAGCCAAGCCGGGCGCGGGGGGTTCCCCGGGGAGCTGTTTTTT.

The rearrangement joins TRBV12-3 or TRBV12-4 to TRBJ1-5; D possibly corresponds to TRBD1 (5 bases). This CDR3 spans 12 amino acids. Trimming cost V 2 bases and J 6 bases, with 5 bases left between them. In DNA, the CDR3 is TGTGCCAGCAGTTTAAGGGGTCAGCCCCAGCATTTT. Amino acid sequence: CASSLRGQPQHF.

V and J are TRBV12-3 or TRBV12-4 and TRBJ1-5; D is unclear. V was shortened by 5 bases and J by 13 bases, with 15 bases between the two germline ends. The CDR3 contains 12 residues. The CDR3 loop is CASSAFVRGQHF. The CDR3 nucleotides are TGTGCCAGCAGTGCATTTGTCCGGGGTCAGCATTTT.

The rearrangement uses TRBV6-5 and TRBJ2-1, with a weak D call TRBD2 (5 bases). The CDR3 runs 15 residues. Between the trimmed V and J ends, which lost 6 bases and 15 bases, there was a span of 27 bases. Germline CDR1 MNHEY, CDR2 SVGAGI. The CDR3 sequence: CASRQNQASTLWAFF. Here the CDR3 DNA reads TGTGCCAGCAGACAAAATCAAGCTAGCACCTTATGGGCGTTCTTC.

The rearrangement links TRBV5-4 to TRBJ2-1; 8 bases align to TRBD1. Unmatched junction bases numbered 15, after V lost 4 bases and J lost 9 bases. The CDR3 spans 16 residues. Germline CDR1 and CDR2: SGHNT and YYREEE (reference sequence). The CDR3 protein is CASSLAGQGYFTEQFF. The CDR3 DNA reads as TGTGCCAGCAGCCTTGCCGGACAGGGCTACTTCACTGAGCAGTTCTTC.

CDR3 in amino acids: CASRPDRLRTEKLFF. CDR3 sequence (DNA): TGTGCCAGCAGGCCCGACAGGCTAAGGACTGAAAAACTGTTTTTT. The chain uses TRBV6-5 and TRBJ1-4; a weak D match, TRBD1 (6 bases). Germline assignment: CDR1 MNHEY and CDR2 SVGAGI. This CDR3 has 15 residues. Trimming took 6 bases from V and 7 from J, leaving 18 bases between them.

The V gene is TRBV5-1, the J gene TRBJ2-1; TRBD2 matches at 11 bases. Per germline, CDR1 SGHRS and CDR2 YFSETQ. The V and J ends lost 0 bases and 7 bases, in that order; junction bases with no gene match: 9. This CDR3 has 17 amino acids. CDR3 in amino acids: CASSLAGLAGGVNEQFF. The CDR3 coding sequence is TGCGCCAGCAGCTTGGCCGGGCTAGCGGGGGGAGTAAATGAGCAGTTCTTC. Full variable domain (remainder filled in from reference TRBV5-1 and TRBJ2-1): KAGVTQTPRYLIKTRGQQVTLSCSPISGHRSVSWYQQTPGQGLQFLFEYFSETQRNKGNFPGRFSGRQFSNSRSEMNVSTLELGDSALYLCASSLAGLAGGVNEQFFGPGTRLTVL.

This chain joins TRBV28 and TRBJ2-3; TRBD2 agrees at 7 bases. Unmatched junction bases numbered 6, after V lost 5 bases and J lost 4 bases. Germline loops: CDR1 MDHEN, CDR2 SYDVKM. This CDR3 contains 14 residues. The CDR3 region has the DNA TGTGCCAGCAGTGGGAGGGAGGGGTCAGATACGCAGTATTTT. Translated: CASSGREGSDTQYF.

This chain links TRBV20-1 with TRBJ1-4, with no clear D. This CDR3 is 12 amino acids long. Trimming left V 3 bases short and J 7 bases short, with 9 bases between. CDR1 is DFQATT and CDR2 is SNEGSKA in the germline V gene (reference sequence). The CDR3 loop reads CSASLEGEKLFF. In nucleotides, the CDR3 is TGCAGTGCTAGTCTCGAGGGTGAAAAACTGTTTTTT.

The CDR3 DNA reads as TGTGCCAGTAGTATAGTGACGACACAGGGGGCACATGGCTACACCTTC. It yields the protein CASSIVTTQGAHGYTF. The chain recombines TRBV19 with TRBJ1-2; 9 nucleotides align to TRBD1. This CDR3 is 16 amino acids long. V gave up 1 base and J gave up 6 bases; unmatched junction bases: 9. Germline lookup yields CDR1 LNHDA and CDR2 SQIVND (reference sequence).

Only one count was recorded for this clone. V is TRBV7-2 and J is TRBJ2-2; 11 bases match TRBD2. Per the germline V gene, CDR1 is SGHTA and CDR2 is FQGNSA. The CDR3 is made up of 16 amino acids. J gave up 2 bases and V 3 bases, and 2 bases lay outside the gene matches. CDR3 sequence: CASSLLAGGNTGELFF. In DNA form, the CDR3 reads TGTGCCAGCAGCTTGCTAGCGGGGGGCAACACCGGGGAGCTGTTTTTT.

The CDR3 DNA reads TGCGCCAGCAGCTTCGGGGGGTTAAGATCCACCGGGGAGCTGTTTTTT. Protein product: CASSFGGLRSTGELFF. This rearrangement joins TRBV5-1 to TRBJ2-2; 7 bases agree with TRBD2. The CDR3 totals 16 residues. The junction had 8 bases not matched to a gene; V was cut back by 2 bases and J by 4 bases. Germline V lookup: CDR1 SGHRS, CDR2 YFSETQ.

CDR3 in DNA: TGCGCCAGCAGCTTGGCTACCGGAGCCTATACCTACGAGCAGTACTTC. It is translated as CASSLATGAYTYEQYF. The chain employs TRBV5-1 and TRBJ2-7; D remains ambiguous. CDR3 size: 16 residues. V was clipped by 0 bases and J by 2 bases, with 15 bases between them. Germline CDR1 reads SGHRS; CDR2 reads YFSETQ.

The chain joins TRBV10-2 to TRBJ1-1, with D perhaps TRBD1 (6 bases). This CDR3 is 16 amino acids long. V lost 6 bases and J lost 0, with 17 bases in between. Germline-derived CDR1 and CDR2 are WSHSY and SAAADI. The CDR3 region is CASSRQTGRMNTEAFF. CDR3 nucleotide sequence: TGCGCCAGCAGCCGCCAGACAGGTCGCATGAACACTGAAGCTTTCTTT.

The CDR3, as DNA: TGTGCCAGCAGTTCCCTAACCTCCCGGGGAACCGGGGAGCTGTTTTTT. The encoded protein is CASSSLTSRGTGELFF. J is TRBJ2-2 and V is TRBV27; a weak D match, TRBD2 (5 bases). This CDR3 has 16 amino acids. The ends were cut back, 4 bases at V and 5 bases at J, with 17 bases in the middle. The germline V gene encodes CDR1 MNHEY and CDR2 SMNVEV (reference sequence).

This clone was found once. CDR3: CASSEKRLAGTTDTQYF. CDR3 sequence (DNA): TGTGCCAGCAGCGAAAAAAGGTTAGCGGGGACCACAGATACGCAGTATTTT. This chain joins TRBV3-1 (or the pseudogene TRBV3-2) and TRBJ2-3; the match to TRBD2 covers 8 bases. The CDR3 loop spans 17 amino acids. CDR1 is LGHDT, CDR2 YNNKEL, per germline (reference sequence). The ends lost 5 bases at V and 2 bases at J; junction bases unmatched: 12.

The V call is TRBV19, the J call TRBJ1-2; D is undetermined. This CDR3 comprises 13 residues. Germline CDR1 reads LNHDA; CDR2 reads SQIVND (reference sequence). V lost 0 bases and J 4 bases, leaving 6 bases between the germline ends. In nucleotides, the CDR3 is TGTGCCAGTAGTATAGATCCACTCTATGGCTACACCTTC. Protein sequence: CASSIDPLYGYTF.

The genes are TRBV5-5 and TRBJ2-7; D perhaps matches TRBD2 (7 bases). V shed 0 bases and J shed 1 base, with 11 bases lying between them. Germline CDR1 and CDR2: SGHKS and YYEKEE (reference sequence). This CDR3 spans 15 amino acids. The CDR3 loop is CASSLEGGGSYEQYF. The CDR3 nucleotides are TGTGCCAGCAGCTTGGAGGGAGGGGGATCCTACGAGCAGTACTTC.